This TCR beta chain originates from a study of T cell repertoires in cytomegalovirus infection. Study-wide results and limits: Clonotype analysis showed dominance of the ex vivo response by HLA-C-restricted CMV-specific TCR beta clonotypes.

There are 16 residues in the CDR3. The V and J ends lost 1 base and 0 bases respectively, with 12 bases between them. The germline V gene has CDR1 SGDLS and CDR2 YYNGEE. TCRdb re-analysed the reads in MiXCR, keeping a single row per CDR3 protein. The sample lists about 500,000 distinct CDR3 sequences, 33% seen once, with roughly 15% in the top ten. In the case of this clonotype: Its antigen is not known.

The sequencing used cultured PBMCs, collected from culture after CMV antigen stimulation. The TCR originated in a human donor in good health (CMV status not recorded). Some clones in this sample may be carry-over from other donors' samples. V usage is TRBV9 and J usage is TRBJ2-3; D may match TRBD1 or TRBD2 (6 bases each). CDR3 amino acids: CASSVTGRTSTDTQYF. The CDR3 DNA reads TGTGCCAGCAGCGTAACAGGGAGGACTAGCACAGATACGCAGTATTTT.